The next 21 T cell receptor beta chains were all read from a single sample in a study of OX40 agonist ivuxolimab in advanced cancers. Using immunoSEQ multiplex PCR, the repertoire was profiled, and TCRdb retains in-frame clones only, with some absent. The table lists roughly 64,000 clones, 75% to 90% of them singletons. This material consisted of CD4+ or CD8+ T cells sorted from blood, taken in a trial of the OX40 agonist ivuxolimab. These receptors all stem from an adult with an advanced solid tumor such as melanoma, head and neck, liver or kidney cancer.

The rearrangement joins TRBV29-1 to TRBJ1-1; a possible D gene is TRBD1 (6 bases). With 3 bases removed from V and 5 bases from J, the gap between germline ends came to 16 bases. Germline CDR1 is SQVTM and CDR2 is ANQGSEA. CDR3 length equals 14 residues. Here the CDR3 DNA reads TGCAGCGTTGAGGGGGGCGAAGCCGGGACTGAAGCTTTCTTT. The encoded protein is CSVEGGEAGTEAFF. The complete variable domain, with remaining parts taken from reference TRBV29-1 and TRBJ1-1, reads SAVISQKPSRDICQRGTSLTIQCQVDSQVTMMFWYRQQPGQSLTLIATANQGSEATYESGFVIDKFPISRPNLTFSTLTVSNMSPEDSSIYLCSVEGGEAGTEAFFGQGTRLTVV.

The CDR3 spells CAISTGQGFGETQYF. The CDR3 coding sequence is TGTGCCATCAGCACGGGACAGGGCTTCGGAGAGACCCAGTACTTC. The gene calls are TRBV10-3 and TRBJ2-5, with 9 nucleotides matching TRBD1. The CDR3 spans 15 residues. Looked up from germline, CDR1 is ENHRY and CDR2 is SYGVKD. Unmatched junction bases numbered 9, after V lost 6 bases and J lost 4 bases.

The DNA for the CDR3 is TGTGCCAGCAGCCAGATCACAGGCTCCTACGAGCAGTACTTC. Residues: CASSQITGSYEQYF. The rearrangement joins TRBV7-8 to TRBJ2-7; maybe TRBD1 (5 bases). The germline gives CDR1 SGHVS, CDR2 FQNEAQ. The germline V and J ends were trimmed by 5 bases and 0 bases, with 11 bases remaining between them. The CDR3 has 14 amino acids.

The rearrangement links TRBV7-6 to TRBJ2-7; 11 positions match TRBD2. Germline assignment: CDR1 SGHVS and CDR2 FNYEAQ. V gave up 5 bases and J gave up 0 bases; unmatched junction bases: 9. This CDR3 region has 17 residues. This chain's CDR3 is CASSQYQGLAGSYEQYF. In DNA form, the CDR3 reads TGTGCCAGCAGCCAGTACCAAGGACTAGCGGGCTCCTACGAGCAGTACTTC.

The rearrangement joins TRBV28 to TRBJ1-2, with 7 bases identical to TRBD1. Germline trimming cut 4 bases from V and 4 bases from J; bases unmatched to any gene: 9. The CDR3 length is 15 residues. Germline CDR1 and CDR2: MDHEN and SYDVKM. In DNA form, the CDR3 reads TGTGCCAGCAGTTCCATGTACGGGACAGTCTATGGCTACACCTTC. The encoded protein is CASSSMYGTVYGYTF.

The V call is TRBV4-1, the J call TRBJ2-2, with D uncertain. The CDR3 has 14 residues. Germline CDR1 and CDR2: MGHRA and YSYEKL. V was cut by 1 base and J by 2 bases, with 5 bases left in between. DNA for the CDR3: TGCGCCAGCAGCCAAGGCCAAAACACCGGGGAGCTGTTTTTT. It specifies CASSQGQNTGELFF.

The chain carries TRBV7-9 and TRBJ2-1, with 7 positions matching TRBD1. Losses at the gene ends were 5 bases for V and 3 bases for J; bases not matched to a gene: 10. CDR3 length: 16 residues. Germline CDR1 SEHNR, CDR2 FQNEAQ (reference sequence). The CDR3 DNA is TGTGCCAGCAGCCCCAAGACAGGGATAAGCTACAATGAGCAGTTCTTC. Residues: CASSPKTGISYNEQFF. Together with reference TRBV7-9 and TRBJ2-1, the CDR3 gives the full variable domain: DTGVSQNPRHKITKRGQNVTFRCDPISEHNRLYWYRQTLGQGPEFLTYFQNEAQLEKSRLLSDRFSAERPKGSFSTLEIQRTEQGDSAMYLCASSPKTGISYNEQFFGPGTRLTVL.

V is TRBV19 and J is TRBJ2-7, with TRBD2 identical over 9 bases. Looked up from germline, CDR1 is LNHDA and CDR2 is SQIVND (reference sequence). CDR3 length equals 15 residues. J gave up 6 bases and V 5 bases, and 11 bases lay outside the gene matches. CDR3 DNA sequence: TGTGCCAGTAGTGCCCGGCTAGCGGGAACCGGCGAGCAGTACTTC. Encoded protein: CASSARLAGTGEQYF.

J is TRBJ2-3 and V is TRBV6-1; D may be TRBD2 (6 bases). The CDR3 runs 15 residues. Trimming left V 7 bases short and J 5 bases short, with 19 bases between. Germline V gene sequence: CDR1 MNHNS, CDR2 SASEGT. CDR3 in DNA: TGTGCCAGCACGGGGGTCGGGAGAGGTAGAGATACGCAGTATTTT. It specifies CASTGVGRGRDTQYF.

The CDR3 loop reads CASSELREQKKLFF. The CDR3 DNA is TGTGCCAGCAGTGAATTAAGGGAGCAGAAAAAACTGTTTTTT. The chain carries TRBV25-1 and TRBJ1-4; no definite D call. Deletions cut 1 base from V and 9 bases from J, with 12 bases between. The germline CDR1 and CDR2 sequences are MGHDK and SYGVNS. The CDR3 loop spans 14 amino acids. The full variable domain, its missing parts supplied by reference TRBV25-1 and TRBJ1-4, is EADIYQTPRYLVIGTGKKITLECSQTMGHDKMYWYQQDPGMELHLIHYSYGVNSTEKGDLSSESTVSRIRTEHFPLTLESARPSHTSQYLCASSELREQKKLFFGSGTQLSVL.

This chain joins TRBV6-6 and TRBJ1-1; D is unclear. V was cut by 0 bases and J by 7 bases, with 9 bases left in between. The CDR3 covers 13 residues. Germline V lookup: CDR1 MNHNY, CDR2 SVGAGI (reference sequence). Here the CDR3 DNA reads TGTGCCAGCAGTTACTCGCCATCCGATGAAGCTTTCTTT. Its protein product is CASSYSPSDEAFF.

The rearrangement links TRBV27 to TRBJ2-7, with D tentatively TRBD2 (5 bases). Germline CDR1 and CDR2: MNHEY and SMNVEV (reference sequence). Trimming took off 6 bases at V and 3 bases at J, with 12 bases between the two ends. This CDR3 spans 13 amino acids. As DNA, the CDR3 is TGTGCCAGCAGCCACGGAGGAGACTACGAGCAGTACTTC. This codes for CASSHGGDYEQYF.

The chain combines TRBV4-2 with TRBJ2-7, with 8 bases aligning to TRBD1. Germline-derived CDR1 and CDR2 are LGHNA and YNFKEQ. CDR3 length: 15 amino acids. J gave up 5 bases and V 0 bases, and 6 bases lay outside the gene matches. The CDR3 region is CASSQELGQAHEQYF. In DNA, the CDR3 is TGTGCCAGCAGCCAAGAATTGGGACAGGCCCACGAGCAGTACTTC.

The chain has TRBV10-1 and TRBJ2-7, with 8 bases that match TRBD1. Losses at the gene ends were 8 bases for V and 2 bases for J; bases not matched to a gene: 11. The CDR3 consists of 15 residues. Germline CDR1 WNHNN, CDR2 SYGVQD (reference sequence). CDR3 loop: CASSEWTGSPYEQYF. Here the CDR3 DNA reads TGCGCCAGCTCCGAATGGACAGGGTCACCCTACGAGCAGTACTTC.

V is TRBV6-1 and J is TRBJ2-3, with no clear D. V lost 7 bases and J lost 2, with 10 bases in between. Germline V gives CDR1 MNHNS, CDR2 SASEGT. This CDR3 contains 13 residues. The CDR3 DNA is TGTGCCAGCATCCAAACAAACACAGATACGCAGTATTTT. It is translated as CASIQTNTDTQYF.

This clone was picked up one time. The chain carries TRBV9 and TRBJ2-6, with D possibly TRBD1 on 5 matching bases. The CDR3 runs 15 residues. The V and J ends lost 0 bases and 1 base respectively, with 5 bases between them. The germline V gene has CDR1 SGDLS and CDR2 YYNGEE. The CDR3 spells CASSVEGSGANVLTF. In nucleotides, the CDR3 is TGTGCCAGCAGCGTAGAGGGGTCTGGGGCCAACGTCCTGACTTTC.

CDR3 sequence reads: CASLGASGANVLTF. The CDR3 nucleotides are TGTGCCAGTCTCGGGGCCTCTGGGGCCAACGTCCTGACTTTC. The chain recombines TRBV19 with TRBJ2-6; the D gene could be TRBD1 or TRBD2 (5 bases each). The CDR3 length is 14 residues. The germline V gene has CDR1 LNHDA and CDR2 SQIVND (reference sequence). V was pared by 8 bases and J by 0 bases, with 8 bases between.

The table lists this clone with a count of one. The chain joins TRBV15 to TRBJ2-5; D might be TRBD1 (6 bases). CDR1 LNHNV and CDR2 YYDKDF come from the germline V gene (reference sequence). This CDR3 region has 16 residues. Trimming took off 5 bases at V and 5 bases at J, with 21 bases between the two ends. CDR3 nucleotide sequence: TGTGCCACCAGCCCCCAGGGGCAGGGCGCGAGGGAGACCCAGTACTTC. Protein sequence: CATSPQGQGARETQYF.

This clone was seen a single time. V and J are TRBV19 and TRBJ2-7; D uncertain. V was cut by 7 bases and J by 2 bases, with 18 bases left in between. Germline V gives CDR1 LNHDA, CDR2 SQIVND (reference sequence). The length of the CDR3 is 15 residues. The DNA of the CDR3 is TGTGCCAGTACCACATCTACCGGGCCAACCTACGAGCAGTACTTC. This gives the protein CASTTSTGPTYEQYF.

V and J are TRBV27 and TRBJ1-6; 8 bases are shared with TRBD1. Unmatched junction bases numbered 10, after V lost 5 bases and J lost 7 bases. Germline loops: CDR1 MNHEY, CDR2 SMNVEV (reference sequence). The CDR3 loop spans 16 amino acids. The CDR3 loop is CASSTTRGLGNSPLHF. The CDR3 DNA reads TGTGCCAGCAGTACCACCAGGGGGCTCGGGAATTCACCCCTCCACTTT.

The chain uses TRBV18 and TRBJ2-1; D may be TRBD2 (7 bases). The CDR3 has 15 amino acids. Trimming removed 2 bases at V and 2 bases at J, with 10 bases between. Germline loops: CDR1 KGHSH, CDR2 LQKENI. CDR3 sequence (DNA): TGTGCCAGCTCACCAAGAGGGGGGGCCTACAATGAGCAGTTCTTC. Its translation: CASSPRGGAYNEQFF. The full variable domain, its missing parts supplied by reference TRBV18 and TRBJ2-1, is NAGVMQNPRHLVRRRGQEARLRCSPMKGHSHVYWYRQLPEEGLKFMVYLQKENIIDESGMPKERFSAEFPKEGPSILRIQQVVRGDSAAYFCASSPRGGAYNEQFFGPGTRLTVL.